One and the same sample provided the 18 T cell receptor beta chains below, sequenced in a study of blood T cell repertoires in COVID-19. Using immunoSEQ multiplex PCR, the repertoire was profiled, and TCRdb retains in-frame clones only, with some absent. The table lists some 150,000 clones, approximately 89% of them singletons, with 1.5% to 2% in the top ten. Material for sequencing was peripheral blood. The source is a human donor in a cohort sampled during active COVID-19.

This clone appeared once. The V call is TRBV12-5, the J call TRBJ2-7; 7 nucleotides match TRBD1. Germline V gene lookup returns CDR1 LGHNT and CDR2 FRNRAP. The CDR3 sequence is 16 residues long. V lost 5 bases to trimming and J lost 1 base; unmatched junction nucleotides: 11. In DNA, the CDR3 is TGTGCTAGTGGTCCCGCCCGACAGGGAAAATCCTACGAGCAGTACTTC. Translating gives CASGPARQGKSYEQYF.

The CDR3 nucleotides read TGCGCCAGCAGCTTGCGAGGACAGGGTGGAGATACGCAGTATTTT. Translating gives CASSLRGQGGDTQYF. The rearrangement links TRBV5-1 to TRBJ2-3, with 8 nucleotides matching TRBD1. The germline CDR1 and CDR2 sequences are SGHRS and YFSETQ. The V gene end was trimmed by 1 base and the J gene end by 5 bases; junction bases not matched to a gene: 6. CDR3 length: 15 residues.

A few counts support this clone. The gene calls are TRBV19 and TRBJ1-5, with D possibly matching TRBD1 (5 bases). In germline, CDR1 is LNHDA, CDR2 SQIVND (reference sequence). The ends were cut back, 5 bases at V and 2 bases at J, with 10 bases in the middle. This CDR3 is 14 amino acids long. The CDR3 DNA is TGTGCCAGTAGTGTAATACAGGGCAATCAGCCCCAGCATTTT. This sequence encodes CASSVIQGNQPQHF.

The chain is built from TRBV6-2 or TRBV6-3 and TRBJ1-2, with TRBD1 matching over 9 bases. This CDR3 has 20 residues. J gave up 6 bases and V 0 bases, and 20 bases lay outside the gene matches. Germline V gene data show CDR1 as MNHEY and CDR2 as SVGEGT. The DNA of the CDR3 is TGTGCCAGCAGTTACTCACTGAATGCCGGGACAGGGCACCGGCGCGATGGCTACACCTTC. It yields the protein CASSYSLNAGTGHRRDGYTF.

The chain recombines TRBV7-9 with TRBJ2-3, with no clear D. Germline V gene data show CDR1 as SEHNR and CDR2 as FQNEAQ (reference sequence). V lost 5 bases and J lost 4, with 16 bases in between. This CDR3 is built from 15 residues. CDR3 nucleotide sequence: TGTGCCAGCAGCCCGCCCTCTCCACTTTCAGATACGCAGTATTTT. Translating it yields CASSPPSPLSDTQYF.

The genes are TRBV6-5 and TRBJ1-1; D unresolved. V dropped 2 bases and J dropped 3 bases, with 10 bases sitting between them. Germline CDR1 and CDR2: MNHEY and SVGAGI. This CDR3 contains 14 residues. The CDR3: CASSYRVRYTEAFF. CDR3 nucleotides: TGTGCCAGCAGTTACCGTGTCCGTTACACTGAAGCTTTCTTT.

This clone was observed a handful of times. The chain employs TRBV7-2 and TRBJ1-1; 7 nucleotides line up with TRBD1. The CDR3 has 14 residues. Germline loops: CDR1 SGHTA, CDR2 FQGNSA. The J segment lost 4 bases and the V segment lost 1 base, leaving 3 bases of the junction unmatched. DNA for the CDR3: TGTGCCAGCAGCTTAGAGGGACAGTTCACTGAAGCTTTCTTT. Its translation is CASSLEGQFTEAFF.

The V and J genes are TRBV2 and TRBJ2-2; the match to TRBD2 covers 14 bases. Per the germline V gene, CDR1 is SNHLY and CDR2 is FYNNEI. This CDR3 region has 18 residues. The ends lost 3 bases at V and 3 bases at J; junction bases unmatched: 6. The CDR3 DNA follows: TGTGCCAGCAGTGACCTGACTAGCGGGGGGGCCGACACCGGGGAGCTGTTTTTT. Protein sequence: CASSDLTSGGADTGELFF.

The CDR3 reads CAWSVGQGGNYGYTF. The DNA for the CDR3 is TGTGCCTGGAGTGTGGGGCAGGGAGGAAACTATGGCTACACCTTC. The genes are TRBV30 and TRBJ1-2; perhaps TRBD1 as D (5 bases). V lost 0 bases to trimming and J lost 2 bases, with 13 bases between them. The CDR3 consists of 15 residues. Germline-derived CDR1 and CDR2 are GTSNPN and SVGIG (reference sequence). Together with reference TRBV30 and TRBJ1-2, the CDR3 gives the full variable domain: SQTIHQWPATLVQPVGSPLSLECTVEGTSNPNLYWYRQAAGRGLQLLFYSVGIGQISSEVPQNLSASRPQDRQFILSSKKLLLSDSGFYLCAWSVGQGGNYGYTFGSGTRLTVV.

The rearrangement joins TRBV6-4 to TRBJ2-3, with 10 bases identical to TRBD1. The V segment lost 0 bases and the J segment 4 bases; nucleotides outside the gene matches: 1. This CDR3 is 15 amino acids long. Germline V gives CDR1 MRHNA, CDR2 SNTAGT. The CDR3 reads CASSDSTGGADTQYF. DNA for the CDR3: TGTGCCAGCAGTGACTCGACAGGGGGCGCAGATACGCAGTATTTT.

The CDR3 here is CASSIGTSVETQYF. CDR3 sequence (DNA): TGTGCCAGCAGCATCGGGACTAGCGTTGAGACCCAGTACTTC. The chain couples TRBV9 to TRBJ2-5, with TRBD2 identical over 10 bases. Germline CDR1 and CDR2: SGDLS and YYNGEE. The CDR3 covers 14 residues. V trimming: 4 bases; J trimming: 5 bases; junction bases outside the gene matches: 5.

The CDR3 coding sequence is TGCAGCGCGCTGGGGCAGGGGTCCTACGAGCAGTACTTC. Its translation: CSALGQGSYEQYF. The chain carries TRBV29-1 and TRBJ2-7; D is perhaps TRBD1 (6 bases). This CDR3 has 13 amino acids. The V end was cut by 7 bases, the J end by 1 base, with 14 bases between. Germline V gene lookup returns CDR1 SQVTM and CDR2 ANQGSEA.

This chain connects TRBV2 to TRBJ2-7; 7 bases agree with TRBD1. The J segment lost 0 bases and the V segment lost 6 bases, leaving 5 bases of the junction unmatched. This CDR3 is built from 14 residues. Germline V gene lookup returns CDR1 SNHLY and CDR2 FYNNEI. CDR3 sequence reads: CASSQGVGSYEQYF. The CDR3 DNA reads as TGTGCCAGCAGCCAGGGGGTTGGCTCCTACGAGCAGTACTTC.

The chain uses TRBV30 and TRBJ2-7, with TRBD1 identical over 9 bases. CDR1 is GTSNPN and CDR2 is SVGIG in the germline V gene (reference sequence). Germline trimming cut 3 bases from V and 7 bases from J; bases unmatched to any gene: 10. The CDR3 runs to 14 residues. The CDR3 loop is CAWSARTGAREQYF. The CDR3 DNA is TGTGCCTGGAGCGCCAGGACAGGGGCTAGAGAGCAGTACTTC.

In this sample, this clone turned up once. V and J are TRBV7-9 and TRBJ1-2, with 10 bases aligning to TRBD1. The CDR3 totals 17 residues. V was clipped by 6 bases and J by 2 bases; unmatched bases: 12. Germline V gives CDR1 SEHNR, CDR2 FQNEAQ (reference sequence). DNA for the CDR3: TGTGCCAGCAGATCATCCGGGACAGGGGATTACAACTATGGCTACACCTTC. It is translated as CASRSSGTGDYNYGYTF.

The rearrangement links TRBV6-5 to TRBJ1-2; D ambiguous. The germline V and J ends were trimmed by 6 bases and 8 bases, with 16 bases remaining between them. In germline, CDR1 is MNHEY, CDR2 SVGAGI. This CDR3 has 13 residues. CDR3 residues: CASRGSDTRGYTF. CDR3 nucleotides: TGTGCCAGCAGGGGTTCAGACACTCGCGGCTACACCTTC.

The J gene is TRBJ1-2, the V gene TRBV27; TRBD1 matches at 7 bases. The CDR3 loop spans 14 amino acids. The germline V gene encodes CDR1 MNHEY and CDR2 SMNVEV (reference sequence). With 3 bases clipped from V and 4 bases from J, the junction kept 5 bases outside the gene matches. The chain's CDR3 is CASSFAGGSYGYTF. The CDR3 DNA reads as TGTGCCAGCAGTTTCGCAGGGGGGAGCTATGGCTACACCTTC.

V usage is TRBV27 and J usage is TRBJ1-4, with a weak D call TRBD1 (5 bases). The CDR3 contains 12 residues. The V end lost 0 bases, the J end lost 10 bases, and 6 bases lay between the germline ends. Germline V CDR1 and CDR2: MNHEY, SMNVEV (reference sequence). The CDR3 DNA sequence: TGTGCCAGCAGTTTATCGCAGGGAAAACTGTTTTTT. Its protein product is CASSLSQGKLFF.